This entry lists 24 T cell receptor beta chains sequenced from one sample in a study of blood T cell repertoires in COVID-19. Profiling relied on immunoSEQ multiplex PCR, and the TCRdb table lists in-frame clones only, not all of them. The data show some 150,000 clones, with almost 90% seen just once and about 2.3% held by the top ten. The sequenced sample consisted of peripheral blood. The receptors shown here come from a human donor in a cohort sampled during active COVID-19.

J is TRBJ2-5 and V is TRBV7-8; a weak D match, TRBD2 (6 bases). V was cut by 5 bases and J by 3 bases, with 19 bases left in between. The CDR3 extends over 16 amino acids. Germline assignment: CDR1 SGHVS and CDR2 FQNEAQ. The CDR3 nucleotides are TGTGCCAGCAGCCATCCGCCGGGGGTGGCTAAAGAGACCCAGTACTTC. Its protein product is CASSHPPGVAKETQYF.

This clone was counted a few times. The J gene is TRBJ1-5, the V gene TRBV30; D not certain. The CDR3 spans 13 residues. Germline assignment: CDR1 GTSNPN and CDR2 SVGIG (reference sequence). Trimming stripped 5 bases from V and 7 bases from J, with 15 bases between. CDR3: CAWDRGDGQPQHF. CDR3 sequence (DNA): TGTGCCTGGGACCGGGGTGACGGACAGCCCCAGCATTTT. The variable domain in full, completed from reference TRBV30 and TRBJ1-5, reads SQTIHQWPATLVQPVGSPLSLECTVEGTSNPNLYWYRQAAGRGLQLLFYSVGIGQISSEVPQNLSASRPQDRQFILSSKKLLLSDSGFYLCAWDRGDGQPQHFGDGTRLSIL.

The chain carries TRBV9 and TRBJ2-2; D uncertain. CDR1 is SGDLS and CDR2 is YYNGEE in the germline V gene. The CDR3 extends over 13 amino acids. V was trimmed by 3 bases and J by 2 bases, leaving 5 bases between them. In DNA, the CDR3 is TGTGCCAGCAGCGCAGATAACACCGGGGAGCTGTTTTTT. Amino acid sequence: CASSADNTGELFF. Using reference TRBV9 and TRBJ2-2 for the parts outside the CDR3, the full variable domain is DSGVTQTPKHLITATGQRVTLRCSPRSGDLSVYWYQQSLDQGLQFLIQYYNGEERAKGNILERFSAQQFPDLHSELNLSSLELGDSALYFCASSADNTGELFFGEGSRLTVL.

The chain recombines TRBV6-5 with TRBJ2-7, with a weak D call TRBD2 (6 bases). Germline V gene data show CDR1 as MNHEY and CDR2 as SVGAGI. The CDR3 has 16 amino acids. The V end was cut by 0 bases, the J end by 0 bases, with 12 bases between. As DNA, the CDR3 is TGTGCCAGCAGTTACTCGGGCGCGGGGCCCTCCTACGAGCAGTACTTC. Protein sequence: CASSYSGAGPSYEQYF.

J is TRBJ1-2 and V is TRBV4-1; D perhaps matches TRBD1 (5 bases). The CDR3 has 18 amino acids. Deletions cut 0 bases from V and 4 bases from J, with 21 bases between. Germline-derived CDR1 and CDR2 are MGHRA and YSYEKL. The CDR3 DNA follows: TGCGCCAGCAGCCAAGAAACGGTGGGATATGTAGGGGTCTATGGCTACACCTTC. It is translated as CASSQETVGYVGVYGYTF.

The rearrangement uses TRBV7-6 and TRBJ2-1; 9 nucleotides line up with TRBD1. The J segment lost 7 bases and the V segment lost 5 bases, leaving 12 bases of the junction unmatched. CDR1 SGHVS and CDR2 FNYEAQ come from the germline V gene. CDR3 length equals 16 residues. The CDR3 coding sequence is TGTGCCAGCAGCGCGGCACTGACAGGGGGTATGAATGAGCAGTTCTTC. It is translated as CASSAALTGGMNEQFF.

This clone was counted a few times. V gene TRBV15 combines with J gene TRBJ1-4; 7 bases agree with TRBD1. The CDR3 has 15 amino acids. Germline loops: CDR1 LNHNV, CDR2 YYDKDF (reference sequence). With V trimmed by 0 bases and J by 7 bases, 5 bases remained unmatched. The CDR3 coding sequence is TGTGCCACCAGCAGAGATGGGACAGTAGGTGAAAAACTGTTTTTT. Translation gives CATSRDGTVGEKLFF. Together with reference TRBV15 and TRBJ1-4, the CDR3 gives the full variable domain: DAMVIQNPRYQVTQFGKPVTLSCSQTLNHNVMYWYQQKSSQAPKLLFHYYDKDFNNEADTPDNFQSRRPNTSFCFLDIRSPGLGDTAMYLCATSRDGTVGEKLFFGSGTQLSVL.

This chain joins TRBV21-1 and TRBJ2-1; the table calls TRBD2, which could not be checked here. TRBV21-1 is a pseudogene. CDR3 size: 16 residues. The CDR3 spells CASSKGDSASYNEQFF. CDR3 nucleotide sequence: TGTGCCAGCAGCAAAGGCGATTCTGCCTCCTACAATGAGCAGTTCTTC.

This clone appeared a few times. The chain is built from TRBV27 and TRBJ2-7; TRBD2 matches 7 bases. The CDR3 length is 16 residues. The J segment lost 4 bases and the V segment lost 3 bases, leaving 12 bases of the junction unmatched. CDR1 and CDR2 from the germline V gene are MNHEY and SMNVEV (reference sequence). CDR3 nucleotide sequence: TGTGCCAGCAGTTTTTTGTCTCGCGGGAGTGGGTACGAGCAGTACTTC. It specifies CASSFLSRGSGYEQYF.

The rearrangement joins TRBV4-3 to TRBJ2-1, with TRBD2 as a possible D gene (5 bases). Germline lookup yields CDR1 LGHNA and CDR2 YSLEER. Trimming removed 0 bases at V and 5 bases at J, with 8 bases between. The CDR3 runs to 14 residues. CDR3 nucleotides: TGCGCCAGCAGCCAAGACCCGCGGGACAATGAGCAGTTCTTC. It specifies CASSQDPRDNEQFF.

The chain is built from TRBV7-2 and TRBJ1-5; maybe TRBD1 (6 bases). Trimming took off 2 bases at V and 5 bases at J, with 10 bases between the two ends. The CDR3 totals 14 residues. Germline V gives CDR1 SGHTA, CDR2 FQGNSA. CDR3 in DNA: TGTGCCAGCAGCTTAAAAACAGGGTATCAGCCCCAGCATTTT. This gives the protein CASSLKTGYQPQHF.

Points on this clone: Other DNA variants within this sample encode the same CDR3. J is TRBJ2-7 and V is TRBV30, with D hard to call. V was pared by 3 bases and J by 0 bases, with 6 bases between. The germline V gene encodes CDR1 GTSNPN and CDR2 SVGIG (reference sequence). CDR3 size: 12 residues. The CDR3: CAWSTGSYEQYF. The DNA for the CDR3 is TGTGCCTGGAGCACGGGCTCCTACGAGCAGTACTTC.

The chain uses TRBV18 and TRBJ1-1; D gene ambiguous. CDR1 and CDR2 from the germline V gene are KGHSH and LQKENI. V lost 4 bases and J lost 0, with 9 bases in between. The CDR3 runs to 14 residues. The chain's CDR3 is CASSLTPLNTEAFF. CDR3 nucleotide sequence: TGTGCCAGCTCACTGACACCTCTGAACACTGAAGCTTTCTTT.

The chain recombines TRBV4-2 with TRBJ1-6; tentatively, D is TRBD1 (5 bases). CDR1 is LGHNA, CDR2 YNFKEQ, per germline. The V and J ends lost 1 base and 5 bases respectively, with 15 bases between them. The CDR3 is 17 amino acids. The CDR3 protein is CASSQVQGAGNNSPLHF. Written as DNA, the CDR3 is TGTGCCAGCAGCCAAGTTCAAGGGGCAGGGAATAATTCACCCCTCCACTTT.

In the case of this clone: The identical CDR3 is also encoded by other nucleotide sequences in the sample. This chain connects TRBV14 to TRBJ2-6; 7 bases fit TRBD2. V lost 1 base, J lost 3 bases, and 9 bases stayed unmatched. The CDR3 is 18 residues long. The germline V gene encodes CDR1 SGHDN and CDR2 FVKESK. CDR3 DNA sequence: TGTGCCAGCAGCCAAGGGCGTTGGGGGGGGTTTGGGGCCAACGTCCTGACTTTC. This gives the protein CASSQGRWGGFGANVLTF.

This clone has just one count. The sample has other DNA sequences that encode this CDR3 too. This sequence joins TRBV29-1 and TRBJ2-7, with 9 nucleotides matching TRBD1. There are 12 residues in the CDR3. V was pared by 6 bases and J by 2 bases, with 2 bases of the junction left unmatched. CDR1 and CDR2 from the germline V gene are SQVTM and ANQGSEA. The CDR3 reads CSVRDRAYEQYF. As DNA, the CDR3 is TGCAGCGTGAGGGACAGGGCCTACGAGCAGTACTTC.

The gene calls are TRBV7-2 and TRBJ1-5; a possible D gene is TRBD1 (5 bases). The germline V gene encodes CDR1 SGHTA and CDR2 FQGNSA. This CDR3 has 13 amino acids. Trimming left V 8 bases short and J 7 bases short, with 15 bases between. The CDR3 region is CASGGDVGQPQHF. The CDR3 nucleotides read TGTGCCAGCGGGGGGGACGTAGGGCAGCCCCAGCATTTT.

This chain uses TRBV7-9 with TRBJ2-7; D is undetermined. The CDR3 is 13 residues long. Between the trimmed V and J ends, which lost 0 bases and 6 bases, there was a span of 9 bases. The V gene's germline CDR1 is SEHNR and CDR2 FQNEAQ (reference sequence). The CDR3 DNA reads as TGTGCCAGCAGCTTAGCCCAGGTTGGCGAGCAGTACTTC. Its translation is CASSLAQVGEQYF.

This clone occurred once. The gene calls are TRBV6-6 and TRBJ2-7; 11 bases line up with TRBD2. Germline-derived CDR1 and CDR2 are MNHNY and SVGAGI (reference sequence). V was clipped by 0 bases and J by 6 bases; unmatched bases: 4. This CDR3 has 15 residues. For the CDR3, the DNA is TGTGCCAGCAGTTACTCTAGCGGGAGGGCCGTCGAGCAGTACTTC. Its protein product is CASSYSSGRAVEQYF.

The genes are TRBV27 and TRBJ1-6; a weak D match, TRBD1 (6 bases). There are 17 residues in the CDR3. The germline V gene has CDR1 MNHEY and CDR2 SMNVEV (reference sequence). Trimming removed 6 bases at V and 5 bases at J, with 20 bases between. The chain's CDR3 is CASRVLSQGSDNSPLHF. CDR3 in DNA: TGTGCCAGCAGAGTACTTTCACAGGGAAGCGATAATTCACCCCTCCACTTT.

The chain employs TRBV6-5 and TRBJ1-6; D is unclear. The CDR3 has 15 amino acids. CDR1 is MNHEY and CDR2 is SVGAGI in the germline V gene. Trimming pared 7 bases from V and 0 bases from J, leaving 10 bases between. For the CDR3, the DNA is TGTGCCAGCAATTCCGGTTACTCCTATAATTCACCCCTCCACTTT. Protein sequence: CASNSGYSYNSPLHF.

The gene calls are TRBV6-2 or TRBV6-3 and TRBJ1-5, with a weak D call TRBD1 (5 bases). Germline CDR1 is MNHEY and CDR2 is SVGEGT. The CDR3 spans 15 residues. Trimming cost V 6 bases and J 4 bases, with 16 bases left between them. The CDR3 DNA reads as TGTGCCAGCAGCCCGGACAACTTAGGGAATCAGCCCCAGCATTTT. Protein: CASSPDNLGNQPQHF.

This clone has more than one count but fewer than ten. CDR3 sequence reads: CASSGDRGIISQPQHF. The CDR3 DNA sequence: TGTGCCAGCAGTGGGGACAGGGGTATAATAAGTCAGCCCCAGCATTTT. This chain links TRBV2 with TRBJ1-5; 10 nucleotides align to TRBD1. Trimming took 4 bases from V and 6 from J; bases not matched to a gene: 9. CDR1 SNHLY and CDR2 FYNNEI come from the germline V gene. CDR3 length: 16 residues.

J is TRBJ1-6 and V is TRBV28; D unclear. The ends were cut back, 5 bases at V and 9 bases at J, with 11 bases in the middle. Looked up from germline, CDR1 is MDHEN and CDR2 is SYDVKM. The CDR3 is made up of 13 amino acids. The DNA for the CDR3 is TGTGCCAGCAGTGTCTCCCTTTCTTCACCCCTCCACTTT. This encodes CASSVSLSSPLHF.